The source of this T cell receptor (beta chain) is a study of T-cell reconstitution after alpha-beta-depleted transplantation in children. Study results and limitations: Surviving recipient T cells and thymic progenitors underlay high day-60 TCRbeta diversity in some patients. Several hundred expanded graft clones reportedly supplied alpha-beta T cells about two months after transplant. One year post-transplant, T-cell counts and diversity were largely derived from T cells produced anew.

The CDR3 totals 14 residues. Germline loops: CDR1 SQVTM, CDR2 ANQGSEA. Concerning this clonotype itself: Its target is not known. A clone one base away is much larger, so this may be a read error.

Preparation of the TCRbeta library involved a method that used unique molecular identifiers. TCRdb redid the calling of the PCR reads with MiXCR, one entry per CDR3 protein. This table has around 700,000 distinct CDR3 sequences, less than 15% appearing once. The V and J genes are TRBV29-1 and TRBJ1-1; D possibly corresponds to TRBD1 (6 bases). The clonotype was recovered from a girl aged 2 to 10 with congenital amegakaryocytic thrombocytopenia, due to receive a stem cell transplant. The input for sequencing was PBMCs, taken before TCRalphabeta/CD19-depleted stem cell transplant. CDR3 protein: CSAHRDGIGTEALF. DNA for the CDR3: TGCAGCGCGCACAGGGATGGGATTGGCACTGAAGCTCTCTTT.